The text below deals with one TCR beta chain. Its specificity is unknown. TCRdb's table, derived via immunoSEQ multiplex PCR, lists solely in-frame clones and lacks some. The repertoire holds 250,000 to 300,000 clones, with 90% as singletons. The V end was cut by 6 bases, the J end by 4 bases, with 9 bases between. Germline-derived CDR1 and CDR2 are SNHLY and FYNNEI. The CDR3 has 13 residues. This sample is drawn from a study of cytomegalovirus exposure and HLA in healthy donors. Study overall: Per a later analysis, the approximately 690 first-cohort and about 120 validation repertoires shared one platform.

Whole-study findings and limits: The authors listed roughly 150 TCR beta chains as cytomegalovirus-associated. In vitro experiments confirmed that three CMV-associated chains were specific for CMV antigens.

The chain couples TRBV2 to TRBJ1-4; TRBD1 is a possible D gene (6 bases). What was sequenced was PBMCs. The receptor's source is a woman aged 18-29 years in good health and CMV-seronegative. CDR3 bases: TGTGCCAGCAGGGACAGATATAATGAAAAACTGTTTTTT. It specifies CASRDRYNEKLFF.